This TCR beta chain was profiled in a study of T cells in Graves' hyperthyroidism and ophthalmopathy. TCR beta CDR3 regions were amplified from RNA transcripts. With the HTBI primer set, the TCR CDR3 went through a first round of RT-PCR. TCRdb re-derived calls from the multiplex PCR reads in MiXCR, one entry per CDR3 protein. The sample has about 340,000 distinct CDR3 sequences, 15% to 20% seen once. On the basis of clinical symptoms, serum thyroxine and TRAb, thyroid ultrasound and orbital computed tomography, diagnoses were made. Study findings and constraints: From stable hyperthyroidism, ophthalmopathy was set apart by a 13 V-J model.

V was pared by 0 bases and J by 0 bases, with 6 bases of the junction left unmatched. Looked up from germline, CDR1 is MDHEN and CDR2 is SYDVKM. The CDR3 is 17 amino acids. This clonotype was recorded at least ten times. The antigen remains unidentified. The rearrangement links TRBV28 to TRBJ2-3; 7 nucleotides match TRBD2. Sequencing was performed on blood. This sequence originates from a woman in her fifties or sixties with Graves' hyperthyroidism. CDR3 DNA: TGTGCCAGCAGTTTATGGGCTAGCGGATCTAGCACAGATACGCAGTATTTT. Protein sequence: CASSLWASGSSTDTQYF.